The present T cell receptor beta chain was sequenced within a study of blood T cell repertoires in COVID-19 (TCRdb year 2020). Background for the entire study: Samples covering the acute and convalescent phases of COVID-19 were provided by collaborators in the United States, Italy and Spain. The material from the prospective study consisted of cDNA or gDNA derived from T cells, B-cell-depleted T cells, or PBMCs. Where HLA class I and class II types were available, the types were taken from metadata supplied by the sample provider, not from assay-based typing. Nearly every sample came with metadata listing a de-identified subject ID, COVID-19 status, age in years and sex. The samples were drawn from the first 160 participants of the ongoing ImmuneRACE study and from 1,254 subjects provided by 6 global collaborators. The repertoires were released in a freely available public database intended as a resource for research on the immune response to SARS-CoV-2. Deeply sampled blood TCRbeta repertoires from subjects exposed to, actively infected with, or recovered from COVID-19 were included in the dataset.

The germline V gene yields SGDLS for CDR1 and YYNGEE for CDR2. V is pruned by 6 bases and J by 0 bases, leaving 5 bases of the junction without a gene match. There are 15 amino acids in the CDR3, from cysteine to phenylalanine inclusive. The only DNA kept is the CDR3, 45 bases in frame from the first base. This clone came up a few times. The clone's antigen remains unknown. One base away there is no much larger clone; base qualities are not given. What the work shows at the level of the full study, not this receptor alone: The amount of clinical and demographic metadata varied by source and participant and was provided uncurated.

The immunoSEQ Assay, a bias-controlled multiplex PCR, was used to amplify TCRbeta CDR3 regions from genomic DNA. Regarding the original processing steps: Nucleated cell counts per sample were estimated from amplification of reference gene primers within the assay. Sequence reads were collapsed and filtered to measure the absolute abundance of every unique TCRbeta CDR3 rearrangement. For each sample, productive Simpson clonality was calculated by taking the square root of Simpson's diversity index across productive rearrangements. The table comes from immuneACCESS by way of TCRdb, which keeps in-frame sequences with V and J called. Part of the clones is missing from these tables; in studies checked, under half for an unresolved V gene and the rest for unknown reasons. For V, J and clone size, that table is used; D and trimming come from the DNA. The table for this sample lists about 170,000 clones; around 88% of them were counted only once. Around 20% of the sample lies in the top ten.

A second Seattle source provided samples from volunteer blood donors who had recovered from COVID-19. The collaborating institutions used their own protocols to collect whole blood in K2EDTA tubes. Collaborator samples were shipped for TCRbeta analysis as frozen whole blood, isolated PBMCs, or DNA extracted from either sample type. Input material: peripheral blood. The chain is assembled from TRBV9 and TRBJ2-1; TRBD2 aligns with 8 central bases. The receptor was derived from a woman in her seventies who had recovered from COVID-19. The CDR3 reads CASKSGLASYNEQFF. The bases read TGTGCCAGCAAATCCGGACTAGCCTCCTACAATGAGCAGTTCTTC.